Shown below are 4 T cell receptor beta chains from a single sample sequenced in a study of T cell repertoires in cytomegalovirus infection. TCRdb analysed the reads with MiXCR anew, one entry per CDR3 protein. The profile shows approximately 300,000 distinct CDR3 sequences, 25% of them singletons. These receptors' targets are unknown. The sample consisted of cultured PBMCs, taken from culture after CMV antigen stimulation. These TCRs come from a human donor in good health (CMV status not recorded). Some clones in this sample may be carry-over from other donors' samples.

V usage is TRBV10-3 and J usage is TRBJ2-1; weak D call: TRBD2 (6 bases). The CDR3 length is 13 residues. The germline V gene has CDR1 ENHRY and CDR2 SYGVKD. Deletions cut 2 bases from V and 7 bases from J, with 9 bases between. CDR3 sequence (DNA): TGTGCCATCAGTGAGGGACTACAAAATGAGCAGTTCTTC. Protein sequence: CAISEGLQNEQFF.

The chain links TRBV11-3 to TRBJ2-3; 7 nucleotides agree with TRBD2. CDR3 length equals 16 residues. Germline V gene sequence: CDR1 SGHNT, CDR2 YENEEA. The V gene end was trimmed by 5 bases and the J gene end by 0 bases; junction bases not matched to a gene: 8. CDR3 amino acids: CASSPSAGASTDTQYF. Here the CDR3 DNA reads TGTGCCAGCAGCCCCAGCGCGGGAGCGAGCACAGATACGCAGTATTTT.

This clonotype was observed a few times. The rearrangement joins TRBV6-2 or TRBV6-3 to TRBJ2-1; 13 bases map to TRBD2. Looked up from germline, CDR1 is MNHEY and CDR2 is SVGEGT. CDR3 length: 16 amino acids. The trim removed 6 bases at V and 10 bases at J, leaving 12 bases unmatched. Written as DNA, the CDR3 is TGTGCCAGCAGCCCCGGACTAGCGGGAGTAACGGCGGAGCAGTTCTTC. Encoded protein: CASSPGLAGVTAEQFF.

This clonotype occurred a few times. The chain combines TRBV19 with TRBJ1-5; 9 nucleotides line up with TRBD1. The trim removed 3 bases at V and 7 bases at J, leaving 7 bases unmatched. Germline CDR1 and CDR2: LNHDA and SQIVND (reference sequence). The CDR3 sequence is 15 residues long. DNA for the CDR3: TGTGCCAGTAGTATCGCGGACAGGGGAGGACAGCCCCAGCATTTT. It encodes CASSIADRGGQPQHF.